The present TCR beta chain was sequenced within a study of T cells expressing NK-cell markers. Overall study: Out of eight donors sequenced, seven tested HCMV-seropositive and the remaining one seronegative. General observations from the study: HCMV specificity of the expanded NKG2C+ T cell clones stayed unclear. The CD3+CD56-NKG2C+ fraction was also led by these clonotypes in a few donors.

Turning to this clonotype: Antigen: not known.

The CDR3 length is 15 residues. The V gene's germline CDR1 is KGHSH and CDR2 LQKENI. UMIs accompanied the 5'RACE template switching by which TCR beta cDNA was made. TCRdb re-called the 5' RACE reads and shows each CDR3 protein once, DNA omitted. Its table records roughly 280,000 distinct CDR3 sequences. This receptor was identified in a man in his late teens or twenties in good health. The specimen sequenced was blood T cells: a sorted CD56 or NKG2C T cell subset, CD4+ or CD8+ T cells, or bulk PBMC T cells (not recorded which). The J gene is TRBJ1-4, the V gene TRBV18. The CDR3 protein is CASSPPLRTNEKLFF.